This TCR beta chain was sequenced in a study of monozygotic twins with inflammatory bowel disease. Investigators made cDNA in eight separate reactions per sample. Through template switching, UMIs that included a 6-nucleotide sample barcode were added. TCRdb processed the 5' RACE reads again and assigns one entry to each CDR3 protein, with no DNA. The sample data list some 400,000 distinct CDR3 sequences. Germline V gene data show CDR1 as SGHVS and CDR2 as FQNEAQ. This CDR3 is 12 amino acids long. The specimen was blood. The chain links TRBV7-8 to TRBJ1-2; the D call of TRBD1 rests on TCRdb alone, since no DNA is present to check it. The origin of this receptor is a human donor with ulcerative colitis or Crohn's disease, or a healthy co-twin of an affected twin (not recorded which). CDR3 amino acids: CASSLNEPLPTF.